This paragraph covers one T cell receptor beta chain sequence. Its antigen is not known. Germline is not matched at one junction end, which may reflect a read error. The sample originates from a study of shared clonotypes between healthy human individuals. Notes on the study in general: The naive CD4 repertoires of a handful of donors were compared, and around 4.9% of clonotypes were shared.

Per the authors' pipeline: In the immunoSEQ data, sequences were junction-only and lacked quality scores, so filtering differed. Method: immunoSEQ multiplex PCR; TCRdb's copy keeps in-frame clones and lacks some. V and J calls and clone size come straight from that table; D and trimming were deduced from the DNA. The table lists over a million clones, around 78% of them singletons. CD4+ cells were split into CD45RA+ naive and CD45RA-negative memory subsets. Germline assignment: CDR1 SGHDT and CDR2 YYEEEE. The CDR3 sequence is 14 residues long. This clonotype originated in a man between 18 and 35 years old in good health. Some clones in this sample may be carry-over from other donors' samples. The chain has TRBV5-6 and TRBJ1-2; the D is unclear. The sequenced sample consisted of memory CD4+ T cells from PBMCs. The subset: CD45RA-negative fraction. The CDR3 loop is CASSLQLPNYGHTF. CDR3 in DNA: TGTGCCAGCAGCTTACAGCTACCTAACTATGGCCACACCTTC.